This TCR beta chain was recorded in a study of cytomegalovirus exposure and HLA in healthy donors. PCR amplification relied on 60 Vbeta primers (plus 13 Jbeta primers). Repertoires were generated with immunoSEQ multiplex PCR, while TCRdb's copy carries only in-frame clones and drops some. This table has 99,000 or so clones, 69% appearing once. Material: PBMCs. The TCR sequence derives from a man between 25 and 39 years old in good health and CMV-seronegative.

CDR3 DNA: TGCGCCAGCAGGCCCGTCGGGACAGGGCCCGAGCAGTACTTC. Translating it yields CASRPVGTGPEQYF. This rearrangement joins TRBV5-1 to TRBJ2-7; 9 bases are shared with TRBD1. V dropped 5 bases and J dropped 6; count of bases not matched to a gene: 9. Germline CDR1 reads SGHRS; CDR2 reads YFSETQ. CDR3 length: 14 amino acids.